This T cell receptor (beta chain) originates from a study of shared clonotypes between healthy human individuals. Overall study results and limits: Sharing across four donors was highest in naive CD4 (around 5%) and lowest in memory CD8 (roughly 0.4%).

In the case of this clone: What it recognizes is unknown.

The germline V gene encodes CDR1 GTSNPN and CDR2 SVGIG (reference sequence). This CDR3 region has 16 residues. The V end was cut by 0 bases, the J end by 2 bases, with 13 bases between. TCRdb keeps only in-frame clones here, not all; method: immunoSEQ multiplex PCR. Altogether about 980,000 clones are present, 76% being singletons, with the ten largest covering around 1.4%. J is TRBJ1-4 and V is TRBV30; D not resolved. The TCR was taken from a man aged 18 to 35 in good health. Sequencing was carried out using memory CD4+ T cells sorted from blood. Described subset: CD45RA-negative fraction. The CDR3 region has the DNA TGTGCCTGGAGTGTTGAACGGATACCGACTAATGAAAAACTGTTTTTT. It is translated as CAWSVERIPTNEKLFF.